The 3 T cell receptor beta chains given below trace back to one sample, sequenced in a study of cytomegalovirus exposure and HLA in healthy donors. Researchers ran the PCR with 60 Vbeta and 13 Jbeta primers. Profiling relied on immunoSEQ multiplex PCR, and the TCRdb table lists in-frame clones only, not all of them. The table includes 85,000 to 100,000 clones, 55% to 75% detected once. Specimen: PBMCs. These TCRs come from a man between 60 and 70 years old in good health and CMV-seronegative.

The rearrangement links TRBV6-5 to TRBJ1-2; no firm D call. The germline V and J ends were trimmed by 8 bases and 5 bases, with 9 bases remaining between them. Germline V gene sequence: CDR1 MNHEY, CDR2 SVGAGI. The CDR3 has 11 amino acids. This CDR3 is CASQEFYGYTF. CDR3 DNA sequence: TGTGCCAGCCAGGAATTTTATGGCTACACCTTC.

The rearrangement joins TRBV19 to TRBJ2-4; 9 bases align to TRBD2. V trimming: 1 base; J trimming: 4 bases; junction bases outside the gene matches: 5. The CDR3 loop spans 16 amino acids. Germline V gene sequence: CDR1 LNHDA, CDR2 SQIVND (reference sequence). CDR3 bases: TGTGCCAGTAGTATAGGGCCTAGCGGGGAAAAAAACATTCAGTACTTC. It specifies CASSIGPSGEKNIQYF.

V gene TRBV9 combines with J gene TRBJ1-2; D gene uncertain. The CDR3 runs 15 residues. The ends were cut back, 4 bases at V and 5 bases at J, with 18 bases in the middle. Germline CDR1 and CDR2: SGDLS and YYNGEE. The CDR3: CASSPMAGREYGYTF. The CDR3 DNA sequence: TGTGCCAGCAGCCCTATGGCGGGTCGAGAATATGGCTACACCTTC.